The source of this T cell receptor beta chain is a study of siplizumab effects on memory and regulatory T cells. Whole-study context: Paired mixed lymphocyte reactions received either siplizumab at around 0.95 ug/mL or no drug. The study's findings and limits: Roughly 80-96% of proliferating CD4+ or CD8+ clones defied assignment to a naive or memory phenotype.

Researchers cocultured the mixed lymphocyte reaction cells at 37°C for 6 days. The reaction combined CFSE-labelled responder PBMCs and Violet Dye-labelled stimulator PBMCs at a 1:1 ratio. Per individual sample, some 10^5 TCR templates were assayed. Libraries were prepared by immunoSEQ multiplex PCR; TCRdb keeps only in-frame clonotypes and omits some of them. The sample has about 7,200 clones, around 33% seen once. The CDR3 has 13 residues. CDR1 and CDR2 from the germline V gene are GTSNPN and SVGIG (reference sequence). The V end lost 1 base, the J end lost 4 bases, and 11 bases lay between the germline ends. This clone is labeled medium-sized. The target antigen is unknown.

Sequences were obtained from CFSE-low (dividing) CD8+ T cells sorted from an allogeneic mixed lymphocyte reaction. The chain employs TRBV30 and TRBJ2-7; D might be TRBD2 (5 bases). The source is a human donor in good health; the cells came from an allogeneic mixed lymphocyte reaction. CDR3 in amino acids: CAWSGELEYEQYF. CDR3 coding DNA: TGTGCCTGGAGTGGGGAACTAGAGTACGAGCAGTACTTC.